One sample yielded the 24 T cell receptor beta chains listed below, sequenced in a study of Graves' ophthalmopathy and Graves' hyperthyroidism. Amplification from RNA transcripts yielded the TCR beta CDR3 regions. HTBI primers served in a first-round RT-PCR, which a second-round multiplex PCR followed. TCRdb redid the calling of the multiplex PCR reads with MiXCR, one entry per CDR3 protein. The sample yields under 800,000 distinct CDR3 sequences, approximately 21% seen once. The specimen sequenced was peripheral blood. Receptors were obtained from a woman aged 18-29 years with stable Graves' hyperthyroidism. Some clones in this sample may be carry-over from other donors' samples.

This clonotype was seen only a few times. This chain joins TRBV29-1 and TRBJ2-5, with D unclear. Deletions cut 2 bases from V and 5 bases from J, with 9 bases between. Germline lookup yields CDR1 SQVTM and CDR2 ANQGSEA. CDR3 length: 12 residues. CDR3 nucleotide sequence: TGCAGCGTTGAATACCTCGGGGAGACCCAGTACTTC. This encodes CSVEYLGETQYF.

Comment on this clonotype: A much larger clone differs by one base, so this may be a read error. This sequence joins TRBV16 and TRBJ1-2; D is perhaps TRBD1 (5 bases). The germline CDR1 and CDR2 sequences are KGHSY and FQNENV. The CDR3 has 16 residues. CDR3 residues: CVSSQFGLGENYGYTF. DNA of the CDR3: TGTGTCAGCAGCCAATTCGGGTTAGGGGAAAACTATGGCTACACCTTC.

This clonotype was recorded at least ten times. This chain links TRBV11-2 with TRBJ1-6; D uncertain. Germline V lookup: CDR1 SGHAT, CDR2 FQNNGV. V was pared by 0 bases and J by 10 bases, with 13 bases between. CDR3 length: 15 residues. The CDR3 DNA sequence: TGTGCCAGCAGCTTAGACCTTCAAAGAACCTCACCCCTCCACTTT. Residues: CASSLDLQRTSPLHF.

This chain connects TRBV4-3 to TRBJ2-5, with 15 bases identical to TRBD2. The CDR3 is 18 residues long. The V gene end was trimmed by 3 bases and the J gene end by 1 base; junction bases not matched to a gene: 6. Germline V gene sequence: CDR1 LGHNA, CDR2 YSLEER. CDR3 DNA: TGCGCCAGCAGCCAGGTCGGACTAGCGGGGGGGGCCCAAGAGACCCAGTACTTC. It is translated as CASSQVGLAGGAQETQYF.

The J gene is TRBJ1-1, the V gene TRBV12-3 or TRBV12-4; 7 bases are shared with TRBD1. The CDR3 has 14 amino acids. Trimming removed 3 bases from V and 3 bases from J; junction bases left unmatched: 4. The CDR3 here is CASSLLTGDTEAFF. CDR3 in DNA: TGTGCCAGCAGTTTGCTTACAGGGGACACTGAAGCTTTCTTT.

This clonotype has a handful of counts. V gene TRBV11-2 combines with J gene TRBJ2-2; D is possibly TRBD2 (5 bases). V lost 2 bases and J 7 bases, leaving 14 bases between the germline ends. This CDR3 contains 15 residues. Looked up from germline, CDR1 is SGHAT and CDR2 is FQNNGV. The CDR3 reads CASSLRGPFVGELFF. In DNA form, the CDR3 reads TGTGCCAGCAGCTTAAGAGGGCCCTTCGTCGGGGAGCTGTTTTTT.

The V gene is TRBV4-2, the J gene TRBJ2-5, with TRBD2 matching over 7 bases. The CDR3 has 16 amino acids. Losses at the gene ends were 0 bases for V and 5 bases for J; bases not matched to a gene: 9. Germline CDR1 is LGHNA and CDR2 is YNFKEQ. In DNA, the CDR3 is TGTGCCAGCAGCCAAGATACCAGCGGGGTCTTTGAGACCCAGTACTTC. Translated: CASSQDTSGVFETQYF.

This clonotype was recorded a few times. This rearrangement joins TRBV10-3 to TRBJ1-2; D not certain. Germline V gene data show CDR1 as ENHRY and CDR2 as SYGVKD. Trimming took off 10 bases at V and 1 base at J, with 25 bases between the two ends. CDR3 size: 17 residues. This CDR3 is CATADRVQRHLNYGYTF. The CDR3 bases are TGTGCCACCGCCGATCGAGTACAGCGACACCTTAACTATGGCTACACCTTC.

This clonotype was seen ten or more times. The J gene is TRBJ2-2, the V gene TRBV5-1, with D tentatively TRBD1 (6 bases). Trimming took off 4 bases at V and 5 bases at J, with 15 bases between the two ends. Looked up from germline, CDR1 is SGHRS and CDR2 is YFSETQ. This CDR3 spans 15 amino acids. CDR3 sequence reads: CASSIRPGETGELFF. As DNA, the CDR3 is TGCGCCAGCAGCATAAGGCCAGGGGAAACCGGGGAGCTGTTTTTT.

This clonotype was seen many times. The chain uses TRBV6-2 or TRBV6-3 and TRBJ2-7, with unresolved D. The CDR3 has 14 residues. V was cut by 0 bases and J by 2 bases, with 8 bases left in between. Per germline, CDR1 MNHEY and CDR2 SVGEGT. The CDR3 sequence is CASSYSGQPYEQYF. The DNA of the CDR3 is TGTGCCAGCAGTTACTCGGGTCAGCCCTACGAGCAGTACTTC.

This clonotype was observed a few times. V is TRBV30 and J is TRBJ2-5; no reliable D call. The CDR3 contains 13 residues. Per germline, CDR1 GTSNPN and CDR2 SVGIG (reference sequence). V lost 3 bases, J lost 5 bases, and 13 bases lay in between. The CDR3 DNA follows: TGTGCCTGGAGCCACGCTTTAGGGGAGACCCAGTACTTC. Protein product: CAWSHALGETQYF.

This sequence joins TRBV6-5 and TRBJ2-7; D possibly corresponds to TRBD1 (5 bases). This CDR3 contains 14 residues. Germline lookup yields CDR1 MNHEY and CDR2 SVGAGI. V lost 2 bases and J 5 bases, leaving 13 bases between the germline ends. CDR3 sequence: CASSYGGRVNEQYF. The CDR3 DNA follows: TGTGCCAGCAGTTACGGCGGCAGGGTCAACGAGCAGTACTTC.

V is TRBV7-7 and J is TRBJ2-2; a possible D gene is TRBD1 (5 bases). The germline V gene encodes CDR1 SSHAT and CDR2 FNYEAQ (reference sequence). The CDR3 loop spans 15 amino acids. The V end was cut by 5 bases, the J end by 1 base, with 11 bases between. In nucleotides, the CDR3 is TGTGCCAGCAGCCCCCATCAGGGGAACACCGGGGAGCTGTTTTTT. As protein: CASSPHQGNTGELFF. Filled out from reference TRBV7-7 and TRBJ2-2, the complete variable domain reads GAGVSQSPRYKVTKRGQDVTLRCDPISSHATLYWYQQALGQGPEFLTYFNYEAQPDKSGLPSDRFSAERPEGSISTLTIQRTEQRDSAMYRCASSPHQGNTGELFFGEGSRLTVL.

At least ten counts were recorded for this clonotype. The CDR3 spells CASGFSTKPQHF. The CDR3 DNA reads TGTGCTAGTGGTTTCTCAACTAAGCCCCAGCATTTT. The gene calls are TRBV12-5 and TRBJ1-5; D is unclear. The CDR3 contains 12 residues. The V gene lost 3 bases and the J gene lost 8 bases, with 8 bases spanning the gap. The germline V gene has CDR1 LGHNT and CDR2 FRNRAP.

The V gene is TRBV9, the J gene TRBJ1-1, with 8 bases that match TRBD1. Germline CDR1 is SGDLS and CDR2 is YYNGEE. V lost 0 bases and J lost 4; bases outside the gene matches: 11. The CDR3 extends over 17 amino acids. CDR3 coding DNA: TGTGCCAGCAGCGTAGGGGGTGTTGACAGGGGAGGCACTGAAGCTTTCTTT. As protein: CASSVGGVDRGGTEAFF.

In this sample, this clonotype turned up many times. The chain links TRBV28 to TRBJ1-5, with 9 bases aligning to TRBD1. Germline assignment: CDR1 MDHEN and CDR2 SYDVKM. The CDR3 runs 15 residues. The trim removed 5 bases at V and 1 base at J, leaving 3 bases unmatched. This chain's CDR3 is CASSTGGSSNQPQHF. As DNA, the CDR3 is TGTGCCAGCAGTACAGGGGGCTCAAGCAATCAGCCCCAGCATTTT.

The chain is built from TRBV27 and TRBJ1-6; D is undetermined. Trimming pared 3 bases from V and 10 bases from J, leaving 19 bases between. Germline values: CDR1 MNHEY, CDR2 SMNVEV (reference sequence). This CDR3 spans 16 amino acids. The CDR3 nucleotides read TGTGCCAGCAGTTTTGAGGTCCCCATCCTTGGGTCACCCCTCCACTTT. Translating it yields CASSFEVPILGSPLHF.

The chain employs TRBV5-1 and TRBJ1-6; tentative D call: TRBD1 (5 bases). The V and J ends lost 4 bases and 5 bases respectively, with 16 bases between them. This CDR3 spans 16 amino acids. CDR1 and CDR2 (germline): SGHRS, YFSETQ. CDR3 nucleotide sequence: TGCGCCAGCAGCACAATCCCGGGACCCGATAATTCACCCCTCCACTTT. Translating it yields CASSTIPGPDNSPLHF. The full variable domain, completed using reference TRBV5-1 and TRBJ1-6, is KAGVTQTPRYLIKTRGQQVTLSCSPISGHRSVSWYQQTPGQGLQFLFEYFSETQRNKGNFPGRFSGRQFSNSRSEMNVSTLELGDSALYLCASSTIPGPDNSPLHFGNGTRLTVT.

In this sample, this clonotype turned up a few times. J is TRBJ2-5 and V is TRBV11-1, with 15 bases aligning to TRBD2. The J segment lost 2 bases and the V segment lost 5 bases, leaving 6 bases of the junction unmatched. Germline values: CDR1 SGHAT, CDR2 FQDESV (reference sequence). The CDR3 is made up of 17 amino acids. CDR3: CASSPGTSGRLQETQYF. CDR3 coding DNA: TGTGCCAGCAGCCCGGGGACTAGCGGGAGGCTTCAAGAGACCCAGTACTTC. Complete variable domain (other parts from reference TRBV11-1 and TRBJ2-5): EAEVAQSPRYKITEKSQAVAFWCDPISGHATLYWYRQILGQGPELLVQFQDESVVDDSQLPKDRFSAERLKGVDSTLKIQPAELGDSAMYLCASSPGTSGRLQETQYFGPGTRLLVL.

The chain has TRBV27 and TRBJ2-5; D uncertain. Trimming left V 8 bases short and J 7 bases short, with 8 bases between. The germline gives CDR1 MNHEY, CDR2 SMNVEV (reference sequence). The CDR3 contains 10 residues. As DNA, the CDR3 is TGTGCCAGCGGTTGGGGGACCCAGTACTTC. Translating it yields CASGWGTQYF.

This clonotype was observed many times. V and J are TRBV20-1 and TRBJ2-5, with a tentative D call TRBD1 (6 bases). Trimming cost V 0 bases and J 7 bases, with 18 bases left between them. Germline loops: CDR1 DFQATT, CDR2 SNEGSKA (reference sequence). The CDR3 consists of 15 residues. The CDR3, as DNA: TGCAGTGCTAGAGATTTAGGCGGTCGAGGGGGGACCCAGTACTTC. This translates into CSARDLGGRGGTQYF.

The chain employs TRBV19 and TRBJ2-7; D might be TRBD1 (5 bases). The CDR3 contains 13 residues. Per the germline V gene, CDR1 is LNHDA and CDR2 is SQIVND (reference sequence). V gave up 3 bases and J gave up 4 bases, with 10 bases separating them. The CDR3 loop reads CASSIGAGYEQYF. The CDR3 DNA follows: TGTGCCAGTAGTATTGGGGCTGGTTACGAGCAGTACTTC. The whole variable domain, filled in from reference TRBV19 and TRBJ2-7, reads DGGITQSPKYLFRKEGQNVTLSCEQNLNHDAMYWYRQDPGQGLRLIYYSQIVNDFQKGDIAEGYSVSREKKESFPLTVTSAQKNPTAFYLCASSIGAGYEQYFGPGTRLTVT.

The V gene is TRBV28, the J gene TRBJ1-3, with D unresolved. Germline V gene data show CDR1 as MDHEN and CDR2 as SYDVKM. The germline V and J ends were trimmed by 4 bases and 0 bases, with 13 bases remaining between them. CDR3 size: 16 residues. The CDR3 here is CASSSRGLPSGNTIYF. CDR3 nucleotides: TGTGCCAGCAGTTCCCGAGGACTTCCCTCTGGAAACACCATATATTTT.

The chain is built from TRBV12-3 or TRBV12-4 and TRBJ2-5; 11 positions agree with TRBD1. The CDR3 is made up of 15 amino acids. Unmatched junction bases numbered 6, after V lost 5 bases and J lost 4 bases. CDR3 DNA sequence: TGTGCCAGCAGTGTCTCCGGGACAGGGGGAGAGACCCAGTACTTC. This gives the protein CASSVSGTGGETQYF.